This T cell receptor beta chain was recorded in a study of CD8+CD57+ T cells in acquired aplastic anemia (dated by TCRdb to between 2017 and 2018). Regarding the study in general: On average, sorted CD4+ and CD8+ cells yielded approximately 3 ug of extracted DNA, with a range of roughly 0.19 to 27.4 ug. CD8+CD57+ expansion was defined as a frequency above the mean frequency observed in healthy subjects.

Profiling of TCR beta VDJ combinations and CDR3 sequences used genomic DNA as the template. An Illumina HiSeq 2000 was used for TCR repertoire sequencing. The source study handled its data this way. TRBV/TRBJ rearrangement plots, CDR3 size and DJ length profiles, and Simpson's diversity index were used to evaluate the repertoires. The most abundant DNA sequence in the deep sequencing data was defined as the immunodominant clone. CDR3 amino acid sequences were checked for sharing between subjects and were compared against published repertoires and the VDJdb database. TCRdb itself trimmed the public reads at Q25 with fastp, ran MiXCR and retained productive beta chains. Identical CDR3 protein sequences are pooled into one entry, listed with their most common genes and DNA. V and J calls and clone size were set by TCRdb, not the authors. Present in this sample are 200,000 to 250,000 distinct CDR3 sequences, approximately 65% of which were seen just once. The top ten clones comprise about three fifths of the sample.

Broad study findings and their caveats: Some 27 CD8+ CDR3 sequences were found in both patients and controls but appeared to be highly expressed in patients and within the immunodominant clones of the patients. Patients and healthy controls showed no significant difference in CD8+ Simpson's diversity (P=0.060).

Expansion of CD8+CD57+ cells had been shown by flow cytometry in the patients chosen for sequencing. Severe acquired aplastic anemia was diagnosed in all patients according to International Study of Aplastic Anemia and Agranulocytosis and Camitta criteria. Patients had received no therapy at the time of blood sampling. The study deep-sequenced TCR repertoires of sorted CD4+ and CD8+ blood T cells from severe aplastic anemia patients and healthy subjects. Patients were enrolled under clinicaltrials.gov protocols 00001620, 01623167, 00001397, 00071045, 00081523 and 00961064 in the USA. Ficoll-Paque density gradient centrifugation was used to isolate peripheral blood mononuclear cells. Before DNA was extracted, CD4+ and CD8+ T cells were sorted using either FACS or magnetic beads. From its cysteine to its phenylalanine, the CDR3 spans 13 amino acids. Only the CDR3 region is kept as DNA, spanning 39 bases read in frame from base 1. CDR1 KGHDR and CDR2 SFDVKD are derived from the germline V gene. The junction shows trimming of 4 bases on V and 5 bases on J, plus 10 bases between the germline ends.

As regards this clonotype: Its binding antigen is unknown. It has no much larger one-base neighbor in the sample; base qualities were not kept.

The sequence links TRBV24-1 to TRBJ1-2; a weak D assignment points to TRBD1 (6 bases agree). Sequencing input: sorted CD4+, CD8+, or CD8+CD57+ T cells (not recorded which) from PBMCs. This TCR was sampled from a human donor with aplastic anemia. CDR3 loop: CATSETGKYGYTF. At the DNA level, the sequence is TGTGCCACCAGTGAGACAGGAAAGTATGGCTACACCTTC.